These 11 T cell receptor beta chains were all obtained from the same sample, sequenced in a study of post-analysis software for immune sequencing data. The study, taken as a whole, reports: Comparison of patients with controls showed about 5 TRBV segments more frequent in patients, TRBV5-6, TRBV5-1 and TRBV20-1 among them.

Their target antigens are unknown. Built from TCR beta cDNA, the libraries had unique molecular identifiers in them. TCRdb analysed the PCR reads with MiXCR anew, one entry per CDR3 protein. In the table there are roughly 400,000 distinct CDR3 sequences, 35% to 45% of which are singletons. The sample consisted of blood. These TCRs come from a girl aged 2-10 years with multiple sclerosis.

As regards this clonotype: The DNA is omitted, as the CDR3 cannot be located on it reliably, and the CDR3 follows TCRdb's listing. The V gene is TRBV2, the J gene TRBJ2-3; the table names TRBD1, a call not compared with the DNA. Both ends counted, the CDR3 spans 14 residues. Per germline, CDR1 SNHLY and CDR2 FYNNEI. This CDR3 is CASILDKTTDTQYF.

The V and J genes are TRBV7-2 and TRBJ2-3; TRBD2 matches 7 bases. V shed 1 base and J 0 bases; nucleotides not matched to a gene: 13. Per the germline V gene, CDR1 is SGHTA and CDR2 is FQGNSA. CDR3 length: 19 amino acids. CDR3 loop: CASSLVWASGATSTDTQYF. The CDR3 coding sequence is TGTGCCAGCAGCTTAGTGTGGGCTAGCGGAGCCACTAGCACAGATACGCAGTATTTT.

The chain is built from TRBV11-1 and TRBJ2-6; TRBD2 matches at 12 bases. Germline V CDR1 and CDR2: SGHAT, FQDESV (reference sequence). CDR3 length equals 24 residues. V was pared by 6 bases and J by 0 bases, with 24 bases of the junction left unmatched. The CDR3 nucleotides are TGTGCCAGCAGGCGATTTGGGACTAGCGGGTGGAGTGCCCCAAACCTCTCTGGGGCCAACGTCCTGACTTTC. Its translation: CASRRFGTSGWSAPNLSGANVLTF. Supplemented by reference TRBV11-1 and TRBJ2-6, the full variable domain reads EAEVAQSPRYKITEKSQAVAFWCDPISGHATLYWYRQILGQGPELLVQFQDESVVDDSQLPKDRFSAERLKGVDSTLKIQPAELGDSAMYLCASRRFGTSGWSAPNLSGANVLTFGAGSRLTVL.

V and J are TRBV5-4 and TRBJ2-3; D is undetermined. This CDR3 contains 14 residues. Germline CDR1 is SGHNT and CDR2 is YYREEE (reference sequence). Deletions cut 0 bases from V and 3 bases from J, with 8 bases between. The CDR3 region has the DNA TGTGCCAGCAGCTTGGAGCAGGCGACAGATACGCAGTATTTT. Protein product: CASSLEQATDTQYF.

V and J are TRBV28 and TRBJ1-1; 7 bases line up with TRBD1. V gave up 6 bases and J gave up 8 bases; unmatched junction bases: 12. CDR1 and CDR2 (germline): MDHEN, SYDVKM. The CDR3 has 14 residues. CDR3 sequence: CASSPARADREAFF. CDR3 sequence (DNA): TGTGCCAGCAGCCCGGCCCGGGCGGACAGGGAAGCTTTCTTT.

This clonotype appeared a few times. V is TRBV20-1 and J is TRBJ1-2; D remains ambiguous. CDR1 is DFQATT and CDR2 is SNEGSKA in the germline V gene (reference sequence). With 3 bases removed from V and 0 bases from J, the gap between germline ends came to 5 bases. The CDR3 contains 12 residues. CDR3 sequence: CSASGTNYGYTF. The CDR3 bases are TGCAGTGCTAGTGGCACTAACTATGGCTACACCTTC.

The gene calls are TRBV7-9 and TRBJ2-1, with D uncertain. V was pared by 10 bases and J by 1 base, with 20 bases between. This CDR3 contains 16 residues. The germline CDR1 and CDR2 sequences are SEHNR and FQNEAQ (reference sequence). The CDR3 sequence is CAMDRAPYGSYNEQFF. The CDR3 DNA follows: TGTGCCATGGACCGGGCCCCCTATGGTTCCTACAATGAGCAGTTCTTC.

In its sample, this clonotype was seen a few times. J is TRBJ2-5 and V is TRBV28, with 10 bases lining up with TRBD1. This CDR3 spans 17 amino acids. The germline V gene encodes CDR1 MDHEN and CDR2 SYDVKM. V dropped 5 bases and J dropped 5; count of bases not matched to a gene: 14. The CDR3 region is CASSPIPGTGEWETQYF. In nucleotides, the CDR3 is TGTGCCAGCAGTCCCATCCCCGGGACAGGGGAGTGGGAGACCCAGTACTTC.

CDR3 residues: CASSSGVRTETQYF. CDR3 coding DNA: TGTGCCAGCAGTTCGGGAGTCCGCACGGAGACCCAGTACTTC. The chain uses TRBV6-2 or TRBV6-3 and TRBJ2-5; TRBD2 might be the D (6 bases). The CDR3 extends over 14 amino acids. Germline V gene sequence: CDR1 MNHEY, CDR2 SVGEGT. With 4 bases removed from V and 5 bases from J, the gap between germline ends came to 14 bases.

The chain employs TRBV10-3 and TRBJ2-5; D tentatively reads TRBD1 or TRBD2 (6 bases each). V gave up 6 bases and J gave up 12 bases, with 20 bases separating them. Looked up from germline, CDR1 is ENHRY and CDR2 is SYGVKD. This CDR3 is built from 13 residues. The CDR3, as DNA: TGTGCCATCAGCCAGGGGCAGCAACGCGGGGAGTACTTC. It translates to CAISQGQQRGEYF.

This clonotype was seen a single time. The gene calls are TRBV3-1 and TRBJ2-3; 10 bases are a match to TRBD2. CDR1 and CDR2 from the germline V gene are LGHDT and YNNKEL (reference sequence). V gave up 7 bases and J gave up 4 bases; unmatched junction bases: 5. This CDR3 contains 14 residues. CDR3 bases: TGTGCCAGCACCCAGCGGGGGGGCGCAGATACGCAGTATTTT. Encoded protein: CASTQRGGADTQYF.